Sequencing of this T cell receptor (beta chain) was carried out in a study of shared clonotypes between healthy human individuals. Assay: immunoSEQ multiplex PCR; the TCRdb copy retains only in-frame clones and omits some. The sample has about 980,000 clones, more than 75% seen once. Study-wide results and caveats: When naive CD4 clonotypes were compared across four donors, 5% to 5.5% were shared.

Details on this clone: What it recognizes is unknown.

The sequence derives from a man between 18 and 29 years old in good health. What was sequenced was memory CD4+ T cells sorted from blood. This sample's subset: CD45RA-negative fraction.

CDR3 sequence (DNA): TGTGCCAGCAGTTACTCGCCAGGGGGATCCTACGAGCAGTACTTC. Amino acid sequence: CASSYSPGGSYEQYF. The rearrangement joins TRBV6-7 to TRBJ2-7; TRBD1 agrees at 7 bases. TRBV6-7 is filed as an ORF, its function uncertain. The CDR3 consists of 15 residues. The V and J ends lost 0 bases and 1 base, in that order; junction bases with no gene match: 3.